This T cell receptor beta chain was sequenced during a study of type 1 regulatory T cells. The CDR3 is 15 residues long. V was clipped by 6 bases and J by 0 bases, with 12 bases between them. TCRdb re-derived calls from the reads in MiXCR, one entry per CDR3 protein. This sample has about 65,000 distinct CDR3 sequences, with approximately 50% found just once. As regards this clonotype: The antigen is not known.

V usage is TRBV12-3 or TRBV12-4 and J usage is TRBJ1-5; no reliable D call. Sequencing was carried out using cultured non-Tr1 T cells, either the whole culture or a sorted T cell fraction (not recorded which). The sequence derives from a human donor in good health. The CDR3 sequence: CASRPSGYSNQPQHF. The DNA of the CDR3 is TGTGCCAGCAGACCTTCAGGTTATAGCAATCAGCCCCAGCATTTT.